The source of this TCR beta chain is a study of blood T cell repertoires in COVID-19. Study-wide context: Acute-phase and convalescent COVID-19 samples originated in the United States, Italy and Spain. PBMCs, B-cell-depleted T cells, or T cells provided the cDNA or gDNA that made up the material.

The ends were cut back, 6 bases at V and 0 bases at J, with 18 bases in the middle. This CDR3 has 17 amino acids. Germline V gives CDR1 WNHNN, CDR2 SYGVQD (reference sequence). The repertoire was sequenced with immunoSEQ multiplex PCR; TCRdb's copy has only in-frame clones and lacks some. The table records nearly 110,000 clones, about 64% of them present only once. The TCR comes from a human donor with acute or convalescent COVID-19. The donor label of this sample is uncertain. The sequenced sample consisted of peripheral blood. The chain employs TRBV10-1 and TRBJ2-1; tentatively, D is TRBD1 (6 bases). CDR3 region: CASRGTGHSSSYNEQFF. The CDR3 DNA reads TGCGCCAGCAGAGGCACGGGACACTCCAGCTCCTACAATGAGCAGTTCTTC.